The 20 T cell receptor beta chains below all came from one sample that was sequenced in a study of shared clonotypes between healthy human individuals (dated by TCRdb to between 2020 and 2021). Libraries came from the immunoSEQ multiplex PCR assay. The immuneACCESS repertoire file appears here via TCRdb, limited to in-frame rearrangements. These files lack a portion of the clones; in checked studies, under half of the deficit traces to unresolved V genes, and the cause of the others is not known. The sample table records around 300,000 clones; around 86% of these occur just once. The ten largest clonotypes hold around 15% of the sample. The sequenced material came from memory CD8+ T cells sorted from blood. The cell subset or site label corresponds to: CD45RO+ cells pooled with CCR7-negative TemRA cells. The receptors stem from a young man in good health.

The rearrangement uses TRBV6-5 and TRBJ2-2; 8 bases map to TRBD2. The trim removed 3 bases at V and 2 bases at J, leaving 2 bases unmatched. There are 15 residues in the CDR3. CDR1 is MNHEY, CDR2 SVGAGI, per germline. Here the CDR3 reads CASSYSGINTGELFF. DNA of the CDR3: TGTGCCAGCAGTTATAGCGGGATAAACACCGGGGAGCTGTTTTTT.

The chain uses TRBV30 and TRBJ1-4; D may be TRBD1 (5 bases). This CDR3 contains 14 residues. Trimming took off 2 bases at V and 5 bases at J, with 12 bases between the two ends. CDR1 and CDR2 from the germline V gene are GTSNPN and SVGIG (reference sequence). The CDR3 DNA reads TGTGCCTGGAGTCGGATACAGGAGAATGAAAAACTGTTTTTT. It translates to CAWSRIQENEKLFF.

This clone was detected only once. The chain is built from TRBV25-1 and TRBJ1-2, with 12 bases lining up with TRBD1. Germline CDR1 is MGHDK and CDR2 is SYGVNS. With 8 bases clipped from V and 5 bases from J, the junction kept 9 bases outside the gene matches. This CDR3 region has 15 residues. CDR3 in amino acids: CASLGGQGAGYGYTF. As DNA, the CDR3 is TGTGCCAGCTTAGGGGGACAGGGGGCAGGGTATGGCTACACCTTC.

Concerning this clone itself: The junction differs from germline at one of its ends, possibly a read error. The V gene is TRBV30, the J gene TRBJ2-3, with 9 positions matching TRBD2. CDR1 is GTSNPN and CDR2 is SVGIG in the germline V gene (reference sequence). The CDR3 runs 12 residues. The CDR3 sequence: CAWDLTSGMRNF. CDR3 bases: TGTGCCTGGGACCTGACTAGCGGCATGCGGAATTTC. The whole variable domain, filled in from reference TRBV30 and TRBJ2-3, reads SQTIHQWPATLVQPVGSPLSLECTVEGTSNPNLYWYRQAAGRGLQLLFYSVGIGQISSEVPQNLSASRPQDRQFILSSKKLLLSDSGFYLCAWDLTSGMRNFGPGTRLTVL.

The chain carries TRBV9 and TRBJ2-1; no clear D gene. Germline assignment: CDR1 SGDLS and CDR2 YYNGEE. The CDR3 has 13 amino acids. V gave up 3 bases and J gave up 4 bases, with 8 bases separating them. In nucleotides, the CDR3 is TGTGCCAGCAGCGAGGAAGGATACAATGAGCAGTTCTTC. Encoded protein: CASSEEGYNEQFF.

V gene TRBV4-3 combines with J gene TRBJ2-1; TRBD2 aligns across 10 bases. The CDR3 runs 16 residues. The germline CDR1 and CDR2 sequences are LGHNA and YSLEER. The ends lost 3 bases at V and 10 bases at J; junction bases unmatched: 12. The DNA for the CDR3 is TGCGCCAGCAGCCAGGGCGCCGGGACTAGCGTCTGGGAGCAGTTCTTC. Its translation: CASSQGAGTSVWEQFF.

This clone was detected only a few times. V usage is TRBV4-1 and J usage is TRBJ2-7; 7 nucleotides match TRBD1. The CDR3 is 14 amino acids. J was trimmed by 1 base and V by 4 bases; bases with no gene match: 4. Germline V gene lookup returns CDR1 MGHRA and CDR2 YSYEKL. CDR3 sequence reads: CASSLRDSSYEQYF. The CDR3 DNA follows: TGCGCCAGCAGCCTCCGGGACAGTTCCTACGAGCAGTACTTC.

J is TRBJ2-1 and V is TRBV9, with a possible D match to TRBD2 (6 bases). Deletions cut 0 bases from V and 5 bases from J, with 15 bases between. Germline V gene sequence: CDR1 SGDLS, CDR2 YYNGEE. This CDR3 has 16 amino acids. In DNA form, the CDR3 reads TGTGCCAGCAGCGTAGAACGGGAGAATCCCCACAATGAGCAGTTCTTC. It translates to CASSVERENPHNEQFF.

This clone occurred once. The chain couples TRBV7-6 to TRBJ2-7; 7 nucleotides match TRBD2. The CDR3 runs to 15 residues. V lost 4 bases and J lost 4; bases outside the gene matches: 10. Germline values: CDR1 SGHVS, CDR2 FNYEAQ. CDR3 loop: CASSSRGGRGYEQYF. CDR3 bases: TGTGCCAGCAGCTCCCGCGGCGGGAGAGGATACGAGCAGTACTTC.

V usage is TRBV6-1 and J usage is TRBJ2-1; no firm D call. The germline V gene has CDR1 MNHNS and CDR2 SASEGT. CDR3 length: 14 residues. V lost 1 base, J lost 2 bases, and 6 bases lay in between. CDR3 DNA sequence: TGTGCCAGCAGTGAAGAGATCCCCTACAATGAGCAGTTCTTC. Translating gives CASSEEIPYNEQFF.

With regard to this clone: This sample includes further DNA sequences coding for the same CDR3. In nucleotides, the CDR3 is TGTGCCAGCAGTTACTCAAGGACTTCGCAAGAGACCCAGTACTTC. Protein sequence: CASSYSRTSQETQYF. This chain connects TRBV6-5 to TRBJ2-5; the D gene is possibly TRBD2 (5 bases). CDR1 is MNHEY and CDR2 is SVGAGI in the germline V gene. The CDR3 length is 15 residues. The V end lost 0 bases, the J end lost 2 bases, and 10 bases lay between the germline ends.

The gene calls are TRBV5-6 and TRBJ1-2; weak D call: TRBD1 (6 bases). In germline, CDR1 is SGHDT, CDR2 YYEEEE. The CDR3 covers 13 residues. V shed 0 bases and J shed 6 bases, with 9 bases lying between them. CDR3 region: CASSLVQGNGYTF. In nucleotides, the CDR3 is TGTGCCAGCAGCTTGGTCCAGGGGAATGGCTACACCTTC.

J is TRBJ2-2 and V is TRBV9; 7 bases map to TRBD1. From germline, CDR1 is SGDLS and CDR2 YYNGEE. Germline trimming cut 3 bases from V and 3 bases from J; bases unmatched to any gene: 11. CDR3 length: 17 amino acids. CDR3 sequence (DNA): TGTGCCAGCAGCGAGACCTCACAGGGGTCTTACACCGGGGAGCTGTTTTTT. Its translation: CASSETSQGSYTGELFF.

The chain uses TRBV5-6 and TRBJ2-6; D remains unclear. CDR3 length: 13 residues. Germline V lookup: CDR1 SGHDT, CDR2 YYEEEE. V lost 1 base to trimming and J lost 3 bases, with 2 bases between them. The CDR3 DNA reads TGTGCCAGCAGCTTGTTTGGGGCCAACGTCCTGACTTTC. It encodes CASSLFGANVLTF.

The chain couples TRBV7-9 to TRBJ2-7; possible D gene TRBD1, 5 bases. V was trimmed by 5 bases and J by 3 bases, leaving 14 bases between them. Germline V lookup: CDR1 SEHNR, CDR2 FQNEAQ (reference sequence). The CDR3 sequence is 14 residues long. The DNA for the CDR3 is TGTGCCAGCAGCCCACCCCGACAGCACTACGAGCAGTACTTC. It translates to CASSPPRQHYEQYF.

The chain links TRBV7-2 to TRBJ1-4; no definite D call. The CDR3 consists of 13 residues. Germline V gene lookup returns CDR1 SGHTA and CDR2 FQGNSA. The germline V and J ends were trimmed by 1 base and 8 bases, with 8 bases remaining between them. CDR3 DNA: TGTGCCAGCAGCTTAGATAACCGGGAAAAACTGTTTTTT. Translation gives CASSLDNREKLFF.

V gene TRBV13 combines with J gene TRBJ2-7; D possibly corresponds to TRBD1 (7 bases). This CDR3 has 16 amino acids. Germline V gene lookup returns CDR1 PRHDT and CDR2 FYEKMQ (reference sequence). Deletions cut 1 base from V and 1 base from J, with 14 bases between. The CDR3 nucleotides are TGTGCCAGCAGCTTAGAAGGGGGCGCGGGGTCCTACGAGCAGTACTTC. Translating it yields CASSLEGGAGSYEQYF. The whole variable domain, remainder taken from reference TRBV13 and TRBJ2-7, is AAGVIQSPRHLIKEKRETATLKCYPIPRHDTVYWYQQGPGQDPQFLISFYEKMQSDKGSIPDRFSAQQFSDYHSELNMSSLELGDSALYFCASSLEGGAGSYEQYFGPGTRLTVT.

This clone was counted between two and nine times. The chain carries TRBV19 and TRBJ2-7; D is undetermined. CDR3 length equals 15 residues. Germline assignment: CDR1 LNHDA and CDR2 SQIVND (reference sequence). The germline V and J ends were trimmed by 0 bases and 1 base, with 10 bases remaining between them. CDR3 coding DNA: TGTGCCAGTAGTATAGATCTATGGGGTTCCTACGAGCAGTACTTC. As protein: CASSIDLWGSYEQYF.

The J gene is TRBJ1-5, the V gene TRBV4-1, with D maybe TRBD1 (5 bases). V shed 4 bases and J shed 0 bases, with 13 bases lying between them. Germline V gene sequence: CDR1 MGHRA, CDR2 YSYEKL. The CDR3 extends over 16 amino acids. The CDR3 DNA reads as TGCGCCAGCAGCCTCGGGACTAAACATAGCAATCAGCCCCAGCATTTT. Residues: CASSLGTKHSNQPQHF.

This clone was seen once. The chain carries TRBV10-3 and TRBJ2-5; possibly TRBD1 or TRBD2 for D (5 bases each). The CDR3 sequence is 14 residues long. Germline-derived CDR1 and CDR2 are ENHRY and SYGVKD. V lost 3 bases, J lost 2 bases, and 10 bases lay in between. CDR3 residues: CAISDGTEQETQYF. Written as DNA, the CDR3 is TGTGCCATCAGTGATGGGACGGAGCAAGAGACCCAGTACTTC.